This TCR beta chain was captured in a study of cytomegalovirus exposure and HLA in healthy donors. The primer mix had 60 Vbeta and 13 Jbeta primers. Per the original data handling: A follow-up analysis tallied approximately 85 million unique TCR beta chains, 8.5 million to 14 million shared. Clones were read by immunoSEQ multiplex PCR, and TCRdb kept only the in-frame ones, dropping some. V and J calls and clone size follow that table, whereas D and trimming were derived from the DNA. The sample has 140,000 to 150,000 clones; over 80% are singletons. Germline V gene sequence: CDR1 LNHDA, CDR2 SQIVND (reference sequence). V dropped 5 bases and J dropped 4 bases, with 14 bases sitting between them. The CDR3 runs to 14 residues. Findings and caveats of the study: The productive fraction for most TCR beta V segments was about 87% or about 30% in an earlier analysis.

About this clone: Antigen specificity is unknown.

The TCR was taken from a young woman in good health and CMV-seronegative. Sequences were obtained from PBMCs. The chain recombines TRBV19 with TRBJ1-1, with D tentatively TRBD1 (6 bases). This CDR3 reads CASSLQGMGTEAFF. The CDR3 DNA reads TGTGCCAGTAGTTTGCAGGGGATGGGCACTGAAGCTTTCTTT.